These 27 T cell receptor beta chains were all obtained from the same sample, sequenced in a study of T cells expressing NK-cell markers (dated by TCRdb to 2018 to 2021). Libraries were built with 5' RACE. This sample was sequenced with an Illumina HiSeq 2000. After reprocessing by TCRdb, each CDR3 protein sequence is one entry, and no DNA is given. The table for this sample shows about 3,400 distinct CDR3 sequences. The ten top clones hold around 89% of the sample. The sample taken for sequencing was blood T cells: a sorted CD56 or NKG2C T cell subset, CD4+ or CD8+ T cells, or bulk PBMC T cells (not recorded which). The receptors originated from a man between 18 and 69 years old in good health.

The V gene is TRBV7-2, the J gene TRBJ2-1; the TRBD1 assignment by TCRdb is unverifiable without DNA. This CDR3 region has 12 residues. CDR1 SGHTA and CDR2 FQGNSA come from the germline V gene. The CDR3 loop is CASNLGVNEQFF. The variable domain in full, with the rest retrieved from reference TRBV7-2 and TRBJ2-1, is GAGVSQSPSNKVTEKGKDVELRCDPISGHTALYWYRQSLGQGLEFLIYFQGNSAPDKSGLPSDRFSAERTGGSVSTLTIQRTQQEDSAVYLCASNLGVNEQFFGPGTRLTVL.

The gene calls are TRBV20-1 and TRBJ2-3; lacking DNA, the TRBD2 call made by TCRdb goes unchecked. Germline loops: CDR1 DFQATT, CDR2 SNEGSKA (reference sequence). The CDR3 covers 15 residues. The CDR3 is CSARGLAGSTDTQYF.

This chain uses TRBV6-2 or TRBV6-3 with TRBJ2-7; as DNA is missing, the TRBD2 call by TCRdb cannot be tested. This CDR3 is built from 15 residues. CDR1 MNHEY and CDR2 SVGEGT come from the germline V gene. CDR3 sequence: CASSFSSGLHYEQYF.

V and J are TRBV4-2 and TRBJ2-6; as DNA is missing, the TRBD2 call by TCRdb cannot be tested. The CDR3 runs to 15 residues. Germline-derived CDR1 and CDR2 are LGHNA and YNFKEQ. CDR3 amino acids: CASSQGPTEANVLTF.

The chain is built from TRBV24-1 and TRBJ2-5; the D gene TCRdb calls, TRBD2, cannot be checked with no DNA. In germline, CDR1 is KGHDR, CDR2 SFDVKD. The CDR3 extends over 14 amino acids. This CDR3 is CATSGEGRWETQYF.

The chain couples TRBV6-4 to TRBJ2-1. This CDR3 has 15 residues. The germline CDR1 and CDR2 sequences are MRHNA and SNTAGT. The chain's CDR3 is CASSDPSRHVNEQFF.

CDR3 sequence reads: CASSLNKSPVEAFF. The chain is built from TRBV12-3 or TRBV12-4 and TRBJ1-1. The CDR3 covers 14 residues.

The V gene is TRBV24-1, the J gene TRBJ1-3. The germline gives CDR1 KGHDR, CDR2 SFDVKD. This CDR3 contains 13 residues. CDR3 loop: CATSDWSGNTIYF.

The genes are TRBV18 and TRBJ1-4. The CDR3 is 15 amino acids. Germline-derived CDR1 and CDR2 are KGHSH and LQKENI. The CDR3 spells CASSPNQPRGEKLFF.

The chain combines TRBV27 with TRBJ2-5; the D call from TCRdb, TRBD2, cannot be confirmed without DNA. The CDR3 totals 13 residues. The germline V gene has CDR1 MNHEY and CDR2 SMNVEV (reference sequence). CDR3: CASSPEQGPTQYF.

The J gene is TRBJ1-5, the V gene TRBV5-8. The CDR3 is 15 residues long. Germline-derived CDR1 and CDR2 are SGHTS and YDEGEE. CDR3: CASTPRGGISQPQHF.

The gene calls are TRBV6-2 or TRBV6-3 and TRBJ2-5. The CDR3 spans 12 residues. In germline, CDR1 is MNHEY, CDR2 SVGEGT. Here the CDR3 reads CASSRYQETQYF.

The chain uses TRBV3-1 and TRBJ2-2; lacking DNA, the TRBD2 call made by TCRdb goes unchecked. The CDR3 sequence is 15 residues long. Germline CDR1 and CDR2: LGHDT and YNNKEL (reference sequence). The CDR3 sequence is CASSQTSGATGELFF.

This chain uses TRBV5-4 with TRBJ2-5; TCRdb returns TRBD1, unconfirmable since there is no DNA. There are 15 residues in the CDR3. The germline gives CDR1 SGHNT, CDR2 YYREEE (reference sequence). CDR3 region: CASSVQGAVEKTQYF.

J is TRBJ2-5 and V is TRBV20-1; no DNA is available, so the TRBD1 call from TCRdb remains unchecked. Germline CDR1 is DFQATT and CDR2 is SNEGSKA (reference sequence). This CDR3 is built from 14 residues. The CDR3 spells CSAKGTGDVETQYF.

The CDR3 loop is CSARDLGRVGTNEKLFF. J is TRBJ1-4 and V is TRBV20-1. CDR3 length: 17 residues. Germline V gives CDR1 DFQATT, CDR2 SNEGSKA (reference sequence).

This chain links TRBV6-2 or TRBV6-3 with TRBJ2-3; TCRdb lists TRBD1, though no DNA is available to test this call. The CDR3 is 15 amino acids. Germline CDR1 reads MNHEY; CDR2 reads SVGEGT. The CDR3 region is CATTYRSPGTDTQYF.

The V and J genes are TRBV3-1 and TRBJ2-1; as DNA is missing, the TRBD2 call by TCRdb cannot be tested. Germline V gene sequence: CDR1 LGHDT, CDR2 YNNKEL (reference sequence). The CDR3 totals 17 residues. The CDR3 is CASSQSAGTSGINEQFF.

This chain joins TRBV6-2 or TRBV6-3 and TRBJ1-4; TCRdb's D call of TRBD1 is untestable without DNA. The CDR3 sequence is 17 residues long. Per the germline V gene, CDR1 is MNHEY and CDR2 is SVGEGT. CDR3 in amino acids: CASRQDRAEGLGEKLFF.

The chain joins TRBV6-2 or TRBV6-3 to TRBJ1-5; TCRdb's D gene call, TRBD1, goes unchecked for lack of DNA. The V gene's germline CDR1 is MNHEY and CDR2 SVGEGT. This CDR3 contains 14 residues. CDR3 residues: CASRRTGDNQPQHF.

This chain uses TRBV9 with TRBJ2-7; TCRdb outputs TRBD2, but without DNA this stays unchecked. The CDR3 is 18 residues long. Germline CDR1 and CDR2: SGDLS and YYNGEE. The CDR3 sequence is CASSVASLAGVAGYEQYF.

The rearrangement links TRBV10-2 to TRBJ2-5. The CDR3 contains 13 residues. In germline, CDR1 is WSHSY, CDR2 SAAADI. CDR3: CASSVVSRETQYF.

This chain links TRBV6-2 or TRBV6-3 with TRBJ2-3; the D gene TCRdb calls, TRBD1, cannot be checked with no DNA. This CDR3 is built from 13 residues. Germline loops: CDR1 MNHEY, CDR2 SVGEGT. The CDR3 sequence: CASSLTVTDTQYF.

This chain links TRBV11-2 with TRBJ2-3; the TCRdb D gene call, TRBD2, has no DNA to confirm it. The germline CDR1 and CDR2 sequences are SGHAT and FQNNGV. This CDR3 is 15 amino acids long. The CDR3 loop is CASSPPGLYTDTQYF.

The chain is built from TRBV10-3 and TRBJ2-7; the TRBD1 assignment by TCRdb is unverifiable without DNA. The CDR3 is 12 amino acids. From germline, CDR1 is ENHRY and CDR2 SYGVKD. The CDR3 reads CAISERGYEQYF.

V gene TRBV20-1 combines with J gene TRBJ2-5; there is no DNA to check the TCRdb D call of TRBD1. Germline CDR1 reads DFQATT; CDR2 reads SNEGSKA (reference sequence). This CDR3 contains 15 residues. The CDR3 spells CSADPHLMAEETQYF.

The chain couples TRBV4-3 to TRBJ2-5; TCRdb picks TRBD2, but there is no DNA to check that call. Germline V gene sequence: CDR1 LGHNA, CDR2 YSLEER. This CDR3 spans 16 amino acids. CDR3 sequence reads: CASSQVFLAGQETQYF.